Presented here are 29 T cell receptor beta chains from one specimen sequenced in a study of regulatory T cells in long-lasting Graves disease. In building TCR beta libraries, iRepertoire HTBI primers were used together with Arm-PCR of CDR3 regions. TCRdb passed the multiplex PCR reads through MiXCR, listing each CDR3 protein once. Of more than 300,000 distinct CDR3 sequences listed, roughly 15% were seen once; the top ten hold just over 20%. The sample's time point: newly diagnosed GD, antithyroid drugs for less than 3 months. PBMCs were the source of the RNA used for TCR sequencing. The same specimen was also included in a second study, on T cells in Graves' hyperthyroidism and ophthalmopathy.

The specimen was peripheral blood mononuclear cells (PBMCs), collected at new diagnosis, from a patient treated with antithyroid drugs. These TCRs come from a young woman with Graves disease.

V and J are TRBV20-1 and TRBJ2-3, with TRBD2 identical over 12 bases. V was pared by 2 bases and J by 2 bases, with 2 bases of the junction left unmatched. This CDR3 has 15 residues. Germline values: CDR1 DFQATT, CDR2 SNEGSKA (reference sequence). CDR3: CSARRTSGITDTQYF. In nucleotides, the CDR3 is TGCAGTGCTAGAAGGACTAGCGGGATCACAGATACGCAGTATTTT.

The chain uses TRBV9 and TRBJ1-2; D is unclear. The V gene's germline CDR1 is SGDLS and CDR2 YYNGEE. Trimming pared 0 bases from V and 2 bases from J, leaving 8 bases between. This CDR3 comprises 14 residues. DNA for the CDR3: TGTGCCAGCAGCGTAGGTACAGACAACTATGGCTACACCTTC. It specifies CASSVGTDNYGYTF.

This chain connects TRBV10-3 to TRBJ2-3; 12 positions agree with TRBD2. The V gene end was trimmed by 5 bases and the J gene end by 1 base; junction bases not matched to a gene: 7. The CDR3 has 17 residues. In germline, CDR1 is ENHRY, CDR2 SYGVKD. The CDR3 spells CAISPRLAGDGTDTQYF. CDR3 DNA sequence: TGTGCCATCAGTCCCCGACTAGCGGGAGATGGCACAGATACGCAGTATTTT.

This clonotype was picked up one time. The chain combines TRBV27 with TRBJ2-1; D might be TRBD2 (7 bases). This CDR3 has 17 amino acids. V was trimmed by 2 bases and J by 2 bases, leaving 16 bases between them. The germline CDR1 and CDR2 sequences are MNHEY and SMNVEV (reference sequence). The CDR3 nucleotides are TGTGCCAGCAGTTTAGGTCTGGGCGGGGGCCCCTACAATGAGCAGTTCTTC. This sequence encodes CASSLGLGGGPYNEQFF.

This clonotype was seen at least ten times. The gene calls are TRBV5-1 and TRBJ2-1, with 13 bases aligning to TRBD2. V dropped 5 bases and J dropped 7; count of bases not matched to a gene: 3. This CDR3 contains 14 residues. The germline gives CDR1 SGHRS, CDR2 YFSETQ. The CDR3 sequence: CASRLAGGLNEQFF. The CDR3 DNA is TGCGCCAGCAGACTAGCGGGGGGGTTAAATGAGCAGTTCTTC.

The sample holds a few counts of this clonotype. V usage is TRBV10-3 and J usage is TRBJ1-2; D possibly corresponds to TRBD1 (5 bases). The CDR3 has 12 amino acids. Germline loops: CDR1 ENHRY, CDR2 SYGVKD. V gave up 10 bases and J gave up 5 bases, with 14 bases separating them. The CDR3, as DNA: TGTGCCAGCCAAAACGGGGGTTATGGCTACACCTTC. Protein sequence: CASQNGGYGYTF.

Ten or more counts support this clonotype. V gene TRBV27 combines with J gene TRBJ1-5; D perhaps matches TRBD1 (5 bases). Trimming removed 2 bases from V and 3 bases from J, with 8 bases in between. Germline CDR1 reads MNHEY; CDR2 reads SMNVEV (reference sequence). The CDR3 sequence is 14 residues long. This CDR3 reads CASSLAGVNQPQHF. CDR3 sequence (DNA): TGTGCCAGCAGTTTAGCGGGGGTCAATCAGCCCCAGCATTTT.

This clonotype was counted at least ten times. The CDR3 reads CASSLGRGWEQFF. The CDR3 bases are TGTGCCAGCAGCTTGGGCAGGGGCTGGGAGCAGTTCTTC. The chain employs TRBV7-8 and TRBJ2-1; a possible D gene is TRBD1 (6 bases). Per the germline V gene, CDR1 is SGHVS and CDR2 is FQNEAQ. CDR3 length equals 13 residues. V was trimmed by 3 bases and J by 10 bases, leaving 13 bases between them.

The chain carries TRBV10-3 and TRBJ1-1, with TRBD1 matching over 9 bases. The CDR3 has 14 amino acids. V dropped 4 bases and J dropped 4; count of bases not matched to a gene: 4. Germline V gives CDR1 ENHRY, CDR2 SYGVKD. The CDR3 nucleotides read TGTGCCATCAGTGGAACAGGGGGCCTCACTGAAGCTTTCTTT. It yields the protein CAISGTGGLTEAFF.

This clonotype has a count of ten or more. The chain combines TRBV13 with TRBJ2-1; D is undetermined. Trimming took off 5 bases at V and 3 bases at J, with 17 bases between the two ends. The germline gives CDR1 PRHDT, CDR2 FYEKMQ (reference sequence). The CDR3 is 16 amino acids. The CDR3 nucleotides read TGTGCCAGCAGCCCCTTGGACCCGAAACTCTACAATGAGCAGTTCTTC. Encoded protein: CASSPLDPKLYNEQFF. The full variable domain, completed using reference TRBV13 and TRBJ2-1, is AAGVIQSPRHLIKEKRETATLKCYPIPRHDTVYWYQQGPGQDPQFLISFYEKMQSDKGSIPDRFSAQQFSDYHSELNMSSLELGDSALYFCASSPLDPKLYNEQFFGPGTRLTVL.

This clonotype showed up many times. The V gene is TRBV7-9, the J gene TRBJ2-7; 7 nucleotides agree with TRBD2. V gave up 5 bases and J gave up 6 bases; unmatched junction bases: 19. This CDR3 region has 17 residues. Germline lookup yields CDR1 SEHNR and CDR2 FQNEAQ (reference sequence). In DNA, the CDR3 is TGTGCCAGCAGCGCGACGTTCGGACTAGTTTGGGGTGCCGAGCAGTACTTC. Amino acid sequence: CASSATFGLVWGAEQYF.

The sample holds a few counts of this clonotype. A read error is likely, as this CDR3 ends without the conserved phenylalanine or tryptophan. The chain uses TRBV10-3 and TRBJ2-2; possible D gene TRBD1, 6 bases. The length of the CDR3 is 16 residues. Germline CDR1 ENHRY, CDR2 SYGVKD. V lost 3 bases to trimming and J lost 1 base, with 12 bases between them. The CDR3 protein is CAISDLRGGNTGELFC. The CDR3 nucleotides are TGTGCCATCAGTGACCTAAGAGGGGGGAACACCGGGGAGCTGTTTTGT.

This clonotype was recorded many times. The J gene is TRBJ2-7, the V gene TRBV24-1; possible D gene TRBD2, 7 bases. Germline V gives CDR1 KGHDR, CDR2 SFDVKD. V shed 9 bases and J shed 0 bases, with 14 bases lying between them. The length of the CDR3 is 14 residues. CDR3 bases: TGTGCCACCGCAGAGGGGGGGCACTCCTACGAGCAGTACTTC. The encoded protein is CATAEGGHSYEQYF.

The table lists this clonotype with many counts. Sequence at one end of the junction differs from germline and may be a read error. The genes are TRBV6-1 and TRBJ2-5; possibly TRBD1 or TRBD2 for D (5 bases each). Per germline, CDR1 MNHNS and CDR2 SASEGT. This CDR3 is 13 amino acids long. The CDR3 DNA is TGTTCCAGCCTAAGGGGACCTGGTGAGACCCAGTACTTC. Residues: CSSLRGPGETQYF.

This clonotype was seen only a few times. The V and J genes are TRBV4-2 and TRBJ1-1; no clear D gene. Germline V gene data show CDR1 as LGHNA and CDR2 as YNFKEQ. The V and J ends lost 0 bases and 4 bases respectively, with 12 bases between them. The CDR3 runs 15 residues. CDR3 sequence reads: CASSQDRASSTEAFF. In nucleotides, the CDR3 is TGTGCCAGCAGCCAAGATCGTGCATCGAGCACTGAAGCTTTCTTT.

This sequence joins TRBV7-9 and TRBJ1-2; D call uncertain. CDR3 length: 13 amino acids. Deletions cut 0 bases from V and 6 bases from J, with 8 bases between. The germline CDR1 and CDR2 sequences are SEHNR and FQNEAQ (reference sequence). CDR3 in amino acids: CASSLAKRDGYTF. The CDR3 DNA reads TGTGCCAGCAGCTTAGCAAAGAGGGATGGCTACACCTTC.

This clonotype has a count of ten or more. The gene calls are TRBV20-1 and TRBJ1-1; no clear D. Per the germline V gene, CDR1 is DFQATT and CDR2 is SNEGSKA (reference sequence). The V gene lost 0 bases and the J gene lost 3 bases, with 11 bases spanning the gap. This CDR3 region has 14 residues. The CDR3 nucleotides are TGCAGTGCTAGAGATCCACAAGTTTACACTGAAGCTTTCTTT. The encoded protein is CSARDPQVYTEAFF.

This clonotype was counted at least ten times. This chain links TRBV7-3 with TRBJ2-7; D gene uncertain. Germline values: CDR1 SGHTA, CDR2 FQGTGA. Trimming removed 5 bases from V and 6 bases from J, with 17 bases in between. CDR3 size: 14 residues. Here the CDR3 DNA reads TGTGCCAGCAGCCCGACCGCTAGTGCAAGCGAGCAGTACTTC. Protein sequence: CASSPTASASEQYF.

The chain is built from TRBV6-5 and TRBJ1-5, with 9 bases aligning to TRBD1. Germline V gene lookup returns CDR1 MNHEY and CDR2 SVGAGI. The length of the CDR3 is 19 residues. J gave up 2 bases and V 4 bases, and 15 bases lay outside the gene matches. The DNA for the CDR3 is TGTGCCAGCAGTTCCCAAGCGGACAGGGGACGATATGGCAATCAGCCCCAGCATTTT. This codes for CASSSQADRGRYGNQPQHF.

Ten or more counts support this clonotype. The gene calls are TRBV5-1 and TRBJ2-2; tentative D call: TRBD2 (6 bases). V was pared by 3 bases and J by 7 bases, with 7 bases between. The V gene's germline CDR1 is SGHRS and CDR2 YFSETQ. The CDR3 loop spans 12 amino acids. The CDR3, as DNA: TGCGCCAGCAGCTGGGGGGACGGGGAGCTGTTTTTT. Protein: CASSWGDGELFF.

This clonotype was seen more than once but under ten times. A read error may produce the germline difference seen at one junction end. The chain is built from TRBV28 and TRBJ2-7, with 9 bases fitting TRBD1. From germline, CDR1 is MDHEN and CDR2 SYDVKM. The CDR3 covers 16 residues. The CDR3 sequence is CASSSTPGTGNYGQYF. For the CDR3, the DNA is TGTGCCAGCAGTTCCACCCCCGGGACAGGGAACTACGGGCAGTACTTC. Filled out from reference TRBV28 and TRBJ2-7, the complete variable domain reads DVKVTQSSRYLVKRTGEKVFLECVQDMDHENMFWYRQDPGLGLRLIYFSYDVKMKEKGDIPEGYSVSREKKERFSLILESASTNQTSMYLCASSSTPGTGNYGQYFGPGTRLTVT.

There are many counts of this clonotype. The V call is TRBV20-1, the J call TRBJ1-6, with D possibly TRBD1 on 5 matching bases. This CDR3 has 15 amino acids. The V gene's germline CDR1 is DFQATT and CDR2 SNEGSKA (reference sequence). V lost 2 bases, J lost 6 bases, and 14 bases lay in between. CDR3 region: CSARRGHSFNSPLHF. CDR3 sequence (DNA): TGCAGTGCTAGAAGAGGACATAGCTTTAATTCACCCCTCCACTTT.

This clonotype has ten or more counts. The chain employs TRBV10-2 and TRBJ2-5; D is perhaps TRBD1 (5 bases). The CDR3 length is 12 residues. V gave up 6 bases and J gave up 5 bases, with 10 bases separating them. Germline V gives CDR1 WSHSY, CDR2 SAAADI. CDR3 in amino acids: CASSIAGETQYF. DNA of the CDR3: TGCGCCAGCAGCATAGCAGGGGAGACCCAGTACTTC.

This chain connects TRBV4-1 to TRBJ1-5; TRBD1 agrees at 7 bases. CDR1 is MGHRA and CDR2 is YSYEKL in the germline V gene. V shed 1 base, J shed 7 bases, and the junction held 10 bases outside the gene matches. The CDR3 is made up of 16 amino acids. The CDR3: CASSQVGGTVDQPQHF. In nucleotides, the CDR3 is TGCGCCAGCAGCCAAGTTGGTGGGACAGTGGACCAGCCCCAGCATTTT.

This sequence joins TRBV4-1 and TRBJ2-7, with a weak D call TRBD2 (7 bases). V gave up 1 base and J gave up 2 bases, with 12 bases separating them. This CDR3 contains 15 residues. CDR1 is MGHRA and CDR2 is YSYEKL in the germline V gene. CDR3 protein: CASSQAPGGTYEQYF. As DNA, the CDR3 is TGCGCCAGCAGCCAAGCACCGGGGGGCACCTACGAGCAGTACTTC.

The chain joins TRBV29-1 to TRBJ1-1; tentative D call: TRBD1 (6 bases). This CDR3 is built from 12 residues. V lost 3 bases to trimming and J lost 5 bases, with 10 bases between them. Germline CDR1 SQVTM, CDR2 ANQGSEA. The CDR3 region has the DNA TGCAGCGTTGATATACAGGGAACTGAAGCTTTCTTT. Protein sequence: CSVDIQGTEAFF.

This clonotype was counted at least ten times. The rearrangement uses TRBV6-1 and TRBJ1-5, with D possibly TRBD1 on 5 matching bases. This CDR3 has 15 amino acids. The germline V gene encodes CDR1 MNHNS and CDR2 SASEGT. V lost 3 bases to trimming and J lost 0 bases, with 9 bases between them. The DNA for the CDR3 is TGTGCCAGCAGTGAGTGGGGGTATAGCAATCAGCCCCAGCATTTT. Its protein is CASSEWGYSNQPQHF.

This clonotype has only a few counts. This chain connects TRBV29-1 to TRBJ1-1; D is undetermined. Per germline, CDR1 SQVTM and CDR2 ANQGSEA. V was pared by 8 bases and J by 5 bases, with 12 bases between. The CDR3 covers 11 residues. In DNA form, the CDR3 reads TGCAGCTCCGTAGTTCGAACTGAAGCTTTCTTT. This gives the protein CSSVVRTEAFF.

Turning to this clonotype: This may arise from a read error, as a much more abundant clone is one base away. The chain combines TRBV2 with TRBJ1-5; D unclear. With 6 bases removed from V and 0 bases from J, the gap between germline ends came to 9 bases. The CDR3 runs 14 residues. CDR1 and CDR2 (germline): SNHLY, FYNNEI. The chain's CDR3 is CASRLGYSNQPQHF. The DNA for the CDR3 is TGTGCCAGCAGATTAGGCTATAGCAATCAGCCCCAGCATTTT.